This TCR beta chain was observed in a study of early T cells in non-severe SARS-CoV-2 infection. Study-wide background: The input, bulk RNA from unsorted whole blood, was sequenced, and chains were unpaired. The study's findings and limits: The study's VDJdb matching favored anti-spike CD8 responses and missed private and CD4 specificities.

Each cDNA molecule carried a unique molecular identifier. TCRdb fed the 5' RACE reads into MiXCR, producing one record per CDR3 protein. The sample lists tens of thousands of distinct CDR3 sequences, about 6.6% occurring once. Trimming removed 0 bases from V and 4 bases from J; junction bases left unmatched: 15. CDR1 and CDR2 (germline): SGHRS, YFSETQ. This CDR3 region has 18 residues. This clonotype was detected only a few times. Its target is not known. This clonotype originated in an adult who was a healthcare worker with PCR-confirmed SARS-CoV-2 infection or an uninfected control (not recorded which). The sample consisted of whole blood, taken at baseline. This chain uses TRBV5-1 with TRBJ1-1, with 7 bases matching TRBD1. The chain's CDR3 is CASSLGADRAPWGTEAFF. DNA for the CDR3: TGCGCCAGCAGCTTGGGGGCAGACAGGGCTCCCTGGGGCACTGAAGCTTTCTTT.